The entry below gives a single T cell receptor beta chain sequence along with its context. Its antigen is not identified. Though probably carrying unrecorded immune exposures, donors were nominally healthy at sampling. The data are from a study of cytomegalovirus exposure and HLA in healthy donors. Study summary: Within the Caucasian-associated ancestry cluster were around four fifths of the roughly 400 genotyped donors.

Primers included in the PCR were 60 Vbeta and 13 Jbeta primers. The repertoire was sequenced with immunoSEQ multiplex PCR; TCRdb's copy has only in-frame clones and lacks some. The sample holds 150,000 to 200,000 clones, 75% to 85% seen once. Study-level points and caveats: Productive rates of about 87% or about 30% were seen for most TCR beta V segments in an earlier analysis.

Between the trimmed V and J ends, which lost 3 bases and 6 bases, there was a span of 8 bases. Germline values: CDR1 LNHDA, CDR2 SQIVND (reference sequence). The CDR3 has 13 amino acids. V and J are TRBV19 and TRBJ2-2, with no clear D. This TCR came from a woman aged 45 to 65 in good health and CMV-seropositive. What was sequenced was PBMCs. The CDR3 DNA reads TGTGCCAGTAGTATGGTCCGGGCCGGGGAGCTGTTTTTT. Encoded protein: CASSMVRAGELFF.